This TCR beta chain was obtained from a study of cytomegalovirus exposure and HLA in healthy donors. Unmatched junction bases numbered 8, after V lost 4 bases and J lost 6 bases. CDR3 length: 15 amino acids. In germline, CDR1 is SGHDT, CDR2 YYEEEE. The PCR made use of 60 Vbeta and 13 Jbeta primers. The method was immunoSEQ multiplex PCR; TCRdb's version includes in-frame clones alone and lacks a portion of them. Of under 200,000 clones listed, roughly 85% are singletons. This clonotype was sampled from a woman under 40 in good health and CMV-seropositive. The chain recombines TRBV5-6 with TRBJ2-1; 9 bases map to TRBD1. The sequenced sample consisted of PBMCs. This chain's CDR3 is CASSLGQGGINEQFF. The CDR3, as DNA: TGTGCCAGCAGCCTGGGACAGGGAGGTATCAATGAGCAGTTCTTC.